This T cell receptor beta chain was sequenced in a study of OX40 agonist ivuxolimab in advanced cancers. Study overall: An anti-OX40 (CD134) antibody with agonistic activity, ivuxolimab, was administered to patients. Of mixed ages from 23 to 79 and averaging about 60 years, the group was approximately 84% male. The study's findings and limits: Low normalized clonal expansion also occurred in some nonresponding patients. Antigens targeted by the expanded peripheral T cells were not determined.

Notes on this clone: No antigen is known for it.

Measured with immunoSEQ multiplex PCR; TCRdb has only the in-frame clones, and not every one. The sample yields just under 65,000 clones, roughly nine tenths seen once. This TCR derives from an adult with an advanced solid tumor such as melanoma, head and neck, liver or kidney cancer. Specimen: CD4+ or CD8+ T cells sorted from blood, collected in a trial of the OX40 agonist ivuxolimab.

The CDR3: CASPVGSANTGELFF. In DNA form, the CDR3 reads TGTGCCAGCCCGGTGGGGTCGGCGAACACCGGGGAGCTGTTTTTT. This chain joins TRBV6-1 and TRBJ2-2; no firm D call. The germline V gene has CDR1 MNHNS and CDR2 SASEGT. V was pared by 8 bases and J by 0 bases, with 13 bases between. The length of the CDR3 is 15 residues.